This section outlines one TCR beta chain sequence together with its context. Original processing methods: Amplifying reference gene primers gave estimates of nucleated cell counts. TCRdb's table, derived via immunoSEQ multiplex PCR, lists solely in-frame clones and lacks some. The V and J calls and the clone size are those of that table, but D and trimming were determined from the DNA. Here the sample spans about 190,000 clones, around 79% being singletons. The CDR3 sequence is 13 residues long. Germline V gene data show CDR1 as MDHEN and CDR2 as SYDVKM. The J segment lost 4 bases and the V segment lost 7 bases, leaving 5 bases of the junction unmatched. The sample belongs to a study of blood T cell repertoires in COVID-19. Study-wide background: Samples representing acute and convalescent COVID-19 were sourced from the United States, Italy and Spain. PBMCs, B-cell-depleted T cells, or T cells provided the cDNA or gDNA that made up the material.

This chain uses TRBV28 with TRBJ2-3; TRBD2 aligns across 7 bases. This receptor was taken from a woman aged 45-60 years with acute or convalescent COVID-19. Sequencing was done on a sample of peripheral blood. The CDR3 region is CASTGLVADTQYF. As DNA, the CDR3 is TGTGCCAGCACCGGACTAGTAGCAGATACGCAGTATTTT.